This T cell receptor beta chain stems from a study of T cell responses to AZD1222 COVID-19 vaccine. Generated by immunoSEQ multiplex PCR, the TCRdb table keeps only in-frame clones and is missing some. The sample has some 120,000 clones; around 92% are singletons. The sample was peripheral blood, taken on day 0 of AZD1222 vaccination. This clonotype was obtained from an adult in good health.

The CDR3 loop reads CASRPGSNYGYTF. The CDR3 DNA reads as TGTGCCAGCCGGCCAGGGAGCAACTATGGCTACACCTTC. The chain has TRBV2 and TRBJ1-2; possible D gene TRBD1, 5 bases. V was cut by 8 bases and J by 2 bases, with 12 bases left in between. The germline V gene has CDR1 SNHLY and CDR2 FYNNEI. The CDR3 sequence is 13 residues long.